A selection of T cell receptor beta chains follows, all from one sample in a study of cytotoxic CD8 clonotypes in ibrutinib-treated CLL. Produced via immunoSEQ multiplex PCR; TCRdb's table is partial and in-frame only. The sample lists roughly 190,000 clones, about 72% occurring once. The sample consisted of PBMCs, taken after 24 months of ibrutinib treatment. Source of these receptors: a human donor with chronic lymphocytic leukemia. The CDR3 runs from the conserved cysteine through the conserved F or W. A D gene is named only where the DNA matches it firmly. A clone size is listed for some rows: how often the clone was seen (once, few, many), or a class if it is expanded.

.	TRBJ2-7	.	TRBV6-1	TGTGCCAGCAGTGCCCGGGCGGGGTCCTACGAGCAGTACTTC	CASSARAGSYEQYF
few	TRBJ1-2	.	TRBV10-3	TGTGCCATCCGGGACAACGGGGCCTATGGCTACACCTTC	CAIRDNGAYGYTF
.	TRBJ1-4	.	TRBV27	TGTGCCAGCAGTAGGGCAACTAATGAAAAACTGTTTTTT	CASSRATNEKLFF
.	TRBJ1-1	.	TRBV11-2	TGTGCCAGCACCGAGATTGGTAACACTGAAGCTTTCTTT	CASTEIGNTEAFF
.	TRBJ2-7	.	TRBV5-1	TGCGCCAGCAGCTTGGACGGCAGGGCCCACGACGAGCAGTACTTC	CASSLDGRAHDEQYF
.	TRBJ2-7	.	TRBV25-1	TGTGCCAGCAGTGCCTCCTACGAGCAGTACTTC	CASSASYEQYF
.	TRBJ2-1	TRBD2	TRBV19	TGTGCCAGTAGTATTTGGCGGGAGATCGACAATGAGCAGTTCTTC	CASSIWREIDNEQFF
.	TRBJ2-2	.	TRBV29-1	TGCAGCGTTGGTCTGGCGGCTAACACCGGGGAGCTGTTTTTT	CSVGLAANTGELFF
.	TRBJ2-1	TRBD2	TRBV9	TGTGCCAGCAGCCCTTCTAGCGGGTCCTCCTACAATGAGCAGTTCTTC	CASSPSSGSSYNEQFF
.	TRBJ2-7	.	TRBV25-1	TGTGCCAGCAGTGAGGGATCCCACAACGGGCAGTACTTC	CASSEGSHNGQYF
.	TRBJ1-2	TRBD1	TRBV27	TGTGCCACCTGGACAGGGGGCGCCTATGGCTACACCTTC	CATWTGGAYGYTF
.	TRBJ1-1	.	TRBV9	TGTGCCAGCAGTACCCATCAGTCCACTGAAGCTTTCTTT	CASSTHQSTEAFF
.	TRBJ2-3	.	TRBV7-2	TGTGCCAGCAGCTCCGGGACTAGCACAGATACGCAGTATTTT	CASSSGTSTDTQYF
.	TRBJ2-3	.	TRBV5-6	TGTGCCAGCAGCAACGGGGCTAGCACAGATACGCAGTATTTT	CASSNGASTDTQYF
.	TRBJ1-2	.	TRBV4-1	TGCGCCAGCAGCCATGCCGTTTTCGGTGAGGTCGACTATGGCTACACCTTC	CASSHAVFGEVDYGYTF
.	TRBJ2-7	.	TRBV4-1	TGCGCCAGCAGCCAAGGTGGACAGAGCTCCTACGAGCAGTACTTC	CASSQGGQSSYEQYF
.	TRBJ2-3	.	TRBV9	TGTGCCAGCAGAGAATCCCAAGTGGACGGACCTTTAGATACGCAGTATTTT	CASRESQVDGPLDTQYF
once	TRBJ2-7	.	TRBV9	TGTGCCAGCAGCGTAGCTGGGGCAGCTTCCTACGAGCAGTACTTC	CASSVAGAASYEQYF
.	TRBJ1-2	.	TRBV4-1	TGCGCCAGCAGCCAACCCGGACAGAAGAATGGCTACACCTTC	CASSQPGQKNGYTF
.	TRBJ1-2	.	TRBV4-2	TGTGCCAGCAGCCAAGACCTTCGGAGTAACTATGGCTACACCTTC	CASSQDLRSNYGYTF
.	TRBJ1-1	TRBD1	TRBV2	TGTGCCAGCAGTGCCACAGGGGGCTGGAACACTGAAGCTTTCTTT	CASSATGGWNTEAFF
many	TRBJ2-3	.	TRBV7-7	TGTGCCAGCAGCTTTGAAGGCGGTACGCAGTATTTT	CASSFEGGTQYF
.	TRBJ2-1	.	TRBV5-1	TGCGCCAGCAGCTTTGGGCAGGGGTATGAGCAGTTCTTC	CASSFGQGYEQFF
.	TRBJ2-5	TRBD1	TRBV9	TGTGCCAGCAGCGTATTGGGACAGGGGGGTCAAGAGACCCAGTACTTC	CASSVLGQGGQETQYF
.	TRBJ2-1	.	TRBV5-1	TGCGCCAGCAGCCAACTGAGCTCCTACAATGAGCAGTTCTTC	CASSQLSSYNEQFF
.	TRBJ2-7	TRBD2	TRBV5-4	TGTGCCAGCAGCGGGCCGGGAGGACAGCAGTACTTC	CASSGPGGQQYF
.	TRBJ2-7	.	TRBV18	TGTGCCAGCTCACCACCGACCGAAACCTACGAGCAGTACTTC	CASSPPTETYEQYF
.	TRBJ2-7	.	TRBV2	TGTGCCAGCAGTGGCTCCTACGAGCAGTACTTC	CASSGSYEQYF
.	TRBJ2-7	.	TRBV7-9	TGTGCCAGCAGCGTCTCCTACGAGCAGTACTTC	CASSVSYEQYF
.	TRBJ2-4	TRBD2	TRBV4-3	TGCGCCAGCAGCCAAGGTGCAGATAGACTAGCGGGAGGTTGGGACATTCAGTACTTC	CASSQGADRLAGGWDIQYF
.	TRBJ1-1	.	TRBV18	TGTGCCAGCTCACCACCTTCTGTGAACACTGAAGCTTTCTTT	CASSPPSVNTEAFF
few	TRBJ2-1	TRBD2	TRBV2	TGTGCCAGCAGTGGCGGCGGGAGTGAAAATGAGCAGTTCTTC	CASSGGGSENEQFF
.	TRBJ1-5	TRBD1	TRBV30	TGTGCCTGGAGCGCAGGGGGCACAGGCAATCAGCCCCAGCATTTT	CAWSAGGTGNQPQHF
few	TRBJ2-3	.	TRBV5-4	TGTGCCAGCAGCTTGGGAACTCGCGGAGGCGGGAGCACAGATACGCAGTATTTT	CASSLGTRGGGSTDTQYF
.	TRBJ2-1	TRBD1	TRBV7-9	TGTGCCAGCACCATATTGGGGACAGCCCCGGATGAGCAGTTCTTC	CASTILGTAPDEQFF
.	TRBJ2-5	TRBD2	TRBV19	TGTGCCAGTACCCCCTTCTCGGGACTAGCGGGAGGGTCAGAGACCCAGTACTTC	CASTPFSGLAGGSETQYF
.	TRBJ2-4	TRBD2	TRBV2	TGTGCCAGCAGTGGACTAGCGGTAGCCAAAAACATTCAGTACTTC	CASSGLAVAKNIQYF
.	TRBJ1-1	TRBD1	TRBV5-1	TGCGCCAGCAGCTTGGGTCCCTCGACAGGGGGAGAAGCTTTCTTT	CASSLGPSTGGEAFF
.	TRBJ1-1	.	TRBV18	TGTGCCAGCTCCCCGCGGGTGAACACTGAAGCTTTCTTT	CASSPRVNTEAFF
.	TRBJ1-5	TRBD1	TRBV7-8	TGTGCCAGCAGCTCGCCCGAAAGGACAGGGGGCAATCAGCCCCAGCATTTT	CASSSPERTGGNQPQHF
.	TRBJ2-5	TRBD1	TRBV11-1	TGTGCCAGCAGCGCAACAGGGGGCTTGCAAGAGACCCAGTACTTC	CASSATGGLQETQYF
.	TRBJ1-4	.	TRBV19	TGTGCCAGTAGGCCCTCGGGGGGGCGCGGTGAAAAACTGTTTTTT	CASRPSGGRGEKLFF
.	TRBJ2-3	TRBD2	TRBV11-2	TGTGCCAGCAGCTTTCTCCTAGCGGGAAGCACAGATACGCAGTATTTT	CASSFLLAGSTDTQYF
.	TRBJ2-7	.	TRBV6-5	TGTGCCAGCAGAACCGCCCTAGTCTATTCCTACGAGCAGTACTTC	CASRTALVYSYEQYF
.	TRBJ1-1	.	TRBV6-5	TGTGCCAGCAGTTACTCCAATCAAGGGGGCACTGAAGCTTTCTTT	CASSYSNQGGTEAFF
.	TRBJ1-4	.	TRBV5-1	TGCGCCAGCCGTAATGACGGTAATGAAAAACTGTTTTTT	CASRNDGNEKLFF
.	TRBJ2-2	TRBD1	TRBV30	TGTGCCGGGACAGGGGATTACACCGGGGAGCTGTTTTTT	CAGTGDYTGELFF
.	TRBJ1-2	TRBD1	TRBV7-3	TGTGCCAGCAGCCAGGGACAGAACTATGGCTACACCTTC	CASSQGQNYGYTF
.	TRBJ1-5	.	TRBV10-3	TGTGCCATCAGTGGCTCGGCAGGGCTAAGCAATCAGCCCCAGCATTTT	CAISGSAGLSNQPQHF
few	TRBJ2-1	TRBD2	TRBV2	TGTGCCAGCAGTGGACTAGCGGGGTACAATGAGCAGTTCTTC	CASSGLAGYNEQFF
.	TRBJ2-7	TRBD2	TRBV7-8	TGTGCCAGCAGCACGAACCCTGCGGGGGGACGCTCCTACGAGCAGTACTTC	CASSTNPAGGRSYEQYF
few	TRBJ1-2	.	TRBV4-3	TGCGCCAGCAGCCAAGTTTATCCGGGGAACTATGGCTACACCTTC	CASSQVYPGNYGYTF
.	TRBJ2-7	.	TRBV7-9	TGTGCCAGCAGCTTACAGGACGGCTACGAGCAGTACTTC	CASSLQDGYEQYF
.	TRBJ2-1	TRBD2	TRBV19	TGTGCCAGTAGTCTGGGACTAGCGAATAATGAGCAGTTCTTC	CASSLGLANNEQFF
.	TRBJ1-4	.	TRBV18	TGTGCCAGCTCACCCCAGGCCAGCTTAGCAACTAATGAAAAACTGTTTTTT	CASSPQASLATNEKLFF
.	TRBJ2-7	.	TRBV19	TGTGCCAGTAGTATAGATCTAGACTACGAGCAGTACTTC	CASSIDLDYEQYF
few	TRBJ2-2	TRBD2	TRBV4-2	TGTGCCAGCAGCCCACCAGGGAGGGCCACCGGGGAGCTGTTTTTT	CASSPPGRATGELFF
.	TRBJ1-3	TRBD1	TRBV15	TGTGCCACCAGCAGAGGTGGGACAGGGTCTGGAAACACCATATATTTT	CATSRGGTGSGNTIYF